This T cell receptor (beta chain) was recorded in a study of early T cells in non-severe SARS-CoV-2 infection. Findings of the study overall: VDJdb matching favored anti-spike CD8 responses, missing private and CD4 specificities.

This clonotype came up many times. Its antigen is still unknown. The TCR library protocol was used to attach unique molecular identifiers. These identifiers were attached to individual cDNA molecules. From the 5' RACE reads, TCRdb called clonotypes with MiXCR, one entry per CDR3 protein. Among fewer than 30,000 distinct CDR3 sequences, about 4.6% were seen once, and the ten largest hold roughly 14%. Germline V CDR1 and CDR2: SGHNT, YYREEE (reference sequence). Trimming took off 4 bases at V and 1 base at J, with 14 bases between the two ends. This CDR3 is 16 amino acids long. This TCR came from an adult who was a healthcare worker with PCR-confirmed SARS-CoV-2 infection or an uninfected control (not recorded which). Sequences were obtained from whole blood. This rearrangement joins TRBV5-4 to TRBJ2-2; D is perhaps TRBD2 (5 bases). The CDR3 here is CASSPVESGNTGELFF. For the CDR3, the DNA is TGTGCCAGCAGCCCGGTCGAAAGCGGGAACACCGGGGAGCTGTTTTTT.